Sequencing of this T cell receptor (beta chain) was carried out in a study of cytomegalovirus exposure and HLA in healthy donors. Study-level results: A prior analysis recorded that most TCR beta V segments were productive about 87% or about 30% of the time.

Researchers ran the PCR with 60 Vbeta and 13 Jbeta primers. Sequenced by immunoSEQ multiplex PCR; TCRdb stores in-frame clones only, minus some. The sample comprises approximately 140,000 clones, roughly 72% of which are singletons, and approximately 1.8% rests with the top ten. In the case of this clone: The antigen remains undetermined.

J lost 3 bases, V lost 1 base, and 7 bases had no gene match. The CDR3 runs to 17 residues. The germline CDR1 and CDR2 sequences are SEHNR and FQNEAQ (reference sequence). The sample taken for sequencing was PBMCs. This TCR derives from a man aged 35-49 years in good health and CMV-seronegative. The rearrangement links TRBV7-9 to TRBJ2-7; TRBD2 agrees at 12 bases. CDR3 in amino acids: CASSLGLAGANFYEQYF. For the CDR3, the DNA is TGTGCCAGCAGCTTAGGACTAGCGGGAGCTAATTTCTACGAGCAGTACTTC.